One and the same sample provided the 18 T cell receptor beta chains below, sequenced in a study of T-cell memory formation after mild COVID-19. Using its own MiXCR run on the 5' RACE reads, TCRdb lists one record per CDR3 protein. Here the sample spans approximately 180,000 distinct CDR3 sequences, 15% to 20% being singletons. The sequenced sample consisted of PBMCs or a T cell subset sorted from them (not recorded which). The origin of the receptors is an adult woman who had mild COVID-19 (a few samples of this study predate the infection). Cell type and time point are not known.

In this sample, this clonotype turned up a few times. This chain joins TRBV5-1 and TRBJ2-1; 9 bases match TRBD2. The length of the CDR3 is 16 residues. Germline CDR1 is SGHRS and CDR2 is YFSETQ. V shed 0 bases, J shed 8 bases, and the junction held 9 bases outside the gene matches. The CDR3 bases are TGCGCCAGCAGCTTGGTTGGCGGGAGGGCCTCGGATGAGCAGTTCTTC. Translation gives CASSLVGGRASDEQFF.

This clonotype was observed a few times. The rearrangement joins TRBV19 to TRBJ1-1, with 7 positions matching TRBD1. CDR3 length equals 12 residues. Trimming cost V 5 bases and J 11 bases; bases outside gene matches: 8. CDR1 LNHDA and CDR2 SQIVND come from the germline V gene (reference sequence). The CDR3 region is CASSPRQGTAFF. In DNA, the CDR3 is TGTGCCAGTAGTCCGCGACAGGGAACGGCTTTCTTT.

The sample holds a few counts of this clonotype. For the CDR3, the DNA is TGTGCCAGCTCACCAGGAACAGGGGGGAGCACTGAAGCTTTCTTT. Its protein product is CASSPGTGGSTEAFF. The V call is TRBV18, the J call TRBJ1-1; 8 nucleotides line up with TRBD1. V trimming: 2 bases; J trimming: 4 bases; junction bases outside the gene matches: 6. The CDR3 length is 15 residues. Per the germline V gene, CDR1 is KGHSH and CDR2 is LQKENI.

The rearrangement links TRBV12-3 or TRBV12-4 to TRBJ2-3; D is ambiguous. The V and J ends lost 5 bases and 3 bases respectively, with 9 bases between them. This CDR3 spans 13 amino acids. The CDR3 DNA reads TGTGCCAGCAGTGATACGATGACAGATACGCAGTATTTT. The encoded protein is CASSDTMTDTQYF.

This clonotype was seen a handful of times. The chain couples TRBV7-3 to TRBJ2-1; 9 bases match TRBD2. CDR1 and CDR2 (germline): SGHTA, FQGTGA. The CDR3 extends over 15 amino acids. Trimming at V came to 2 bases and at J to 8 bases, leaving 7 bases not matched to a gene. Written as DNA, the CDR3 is TGTGCCAGCAGCTTAGACGCTAGCGGGAACTATGAGCAGTTCTTC. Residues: CASSLDASGNYEQFF.

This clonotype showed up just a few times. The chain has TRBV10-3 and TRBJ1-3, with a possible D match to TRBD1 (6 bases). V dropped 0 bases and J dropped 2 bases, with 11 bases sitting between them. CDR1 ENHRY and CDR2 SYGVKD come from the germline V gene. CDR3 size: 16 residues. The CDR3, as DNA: TGTGCCATCAGTGAGTCGAGGGGGTTTGCTGGAAACACCATATATTTT. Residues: CAISESRGFAGNTIYF.

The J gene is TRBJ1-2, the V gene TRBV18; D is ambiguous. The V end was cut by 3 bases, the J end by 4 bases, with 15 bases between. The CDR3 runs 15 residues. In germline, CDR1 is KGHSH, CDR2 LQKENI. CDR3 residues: CASSPAFEGGYGYTF. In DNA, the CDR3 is TGTGCCAGCTCACCCGCCTTCGAGGGTGGCTATGGCTACACCTTC.

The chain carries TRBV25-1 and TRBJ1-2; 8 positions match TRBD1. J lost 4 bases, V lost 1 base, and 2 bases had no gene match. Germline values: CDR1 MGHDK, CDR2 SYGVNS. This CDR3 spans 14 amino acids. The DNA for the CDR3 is TGTGCCAGCAGTGAATCTGACAGGGGCTATGGCTACACCTTC. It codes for CASSESDRGYGYTF.

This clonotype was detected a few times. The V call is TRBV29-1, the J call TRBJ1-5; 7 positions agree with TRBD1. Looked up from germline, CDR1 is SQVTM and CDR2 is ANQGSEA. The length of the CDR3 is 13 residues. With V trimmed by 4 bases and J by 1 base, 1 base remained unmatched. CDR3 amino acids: CSVADRSNQPQHF. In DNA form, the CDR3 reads TGCAGCGTTGCGGACAGGAGCAATCAGCCCCAGCATTTT.

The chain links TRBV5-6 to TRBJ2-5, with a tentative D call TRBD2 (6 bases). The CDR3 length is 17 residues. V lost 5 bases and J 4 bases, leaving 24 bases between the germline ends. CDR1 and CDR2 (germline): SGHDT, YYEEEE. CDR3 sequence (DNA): TGTGCCAGCAGTTGGGGGGTGCGACCCTTGAGGGGAGAGACCCAGTACTTC. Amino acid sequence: CASSWGVRPLRGETQYF.

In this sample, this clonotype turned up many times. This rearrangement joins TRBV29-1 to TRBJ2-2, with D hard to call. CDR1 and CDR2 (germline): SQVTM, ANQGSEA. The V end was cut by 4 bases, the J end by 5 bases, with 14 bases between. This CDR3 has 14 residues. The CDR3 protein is CSVVFVVGTGELFF. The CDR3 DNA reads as TGCAGCGTTGTGTTCGTGGTGGGGACCGGGGAGCTGTTTTTT.

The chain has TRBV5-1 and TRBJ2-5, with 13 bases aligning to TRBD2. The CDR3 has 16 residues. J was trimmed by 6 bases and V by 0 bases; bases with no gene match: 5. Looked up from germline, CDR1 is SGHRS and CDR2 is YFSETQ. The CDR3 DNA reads TGCGCCAGCAGCTTGGACAGGACTAGCGGGGGAAAGACCCAGTACTTC. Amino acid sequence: CASSLDRTSGGKTQYF.

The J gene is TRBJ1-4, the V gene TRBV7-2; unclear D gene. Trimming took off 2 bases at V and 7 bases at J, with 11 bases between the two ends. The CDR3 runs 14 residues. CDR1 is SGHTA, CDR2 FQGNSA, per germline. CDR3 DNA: TGTGCCAGCAGCTTATCGTTTTTTAGTGAAAAACTGTTTTTT. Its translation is CASSLSFFSEKLFF.

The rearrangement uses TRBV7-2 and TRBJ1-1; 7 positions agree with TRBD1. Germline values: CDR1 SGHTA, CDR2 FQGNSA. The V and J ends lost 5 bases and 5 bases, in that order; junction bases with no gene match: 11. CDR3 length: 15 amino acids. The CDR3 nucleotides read TGTGCCAGCAGCGACGGGCGACAGGGAGGGACTGAAGCTTTCTTT. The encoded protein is CASSDGRQGGTEAFF.

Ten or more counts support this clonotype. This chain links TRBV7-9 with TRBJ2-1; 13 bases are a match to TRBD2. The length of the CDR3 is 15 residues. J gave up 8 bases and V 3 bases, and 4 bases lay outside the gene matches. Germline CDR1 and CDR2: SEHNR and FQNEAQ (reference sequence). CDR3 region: CASSFGLAGVYEQFF. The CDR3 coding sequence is TGTGCCAGCAGCTTCGGACTAGCGGGAGTATATGAGCAGTTCTTC.

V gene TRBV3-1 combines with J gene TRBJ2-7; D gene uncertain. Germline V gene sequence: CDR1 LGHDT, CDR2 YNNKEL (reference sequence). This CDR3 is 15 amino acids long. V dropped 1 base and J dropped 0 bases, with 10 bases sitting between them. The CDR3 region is CASSQGRVSSYEQYF. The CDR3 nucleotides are TGTGCCAGCAGCCAAGGAAGGGTCAGCTCCTACGAGCAGTACTTC.

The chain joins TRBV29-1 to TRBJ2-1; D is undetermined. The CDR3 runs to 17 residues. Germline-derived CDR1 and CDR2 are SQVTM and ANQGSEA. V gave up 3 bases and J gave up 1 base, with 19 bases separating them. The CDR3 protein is CSVEAQKARRSYNEQFF. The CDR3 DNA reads TGCAGCGTTGAGGCGCAAAAAGCGAGGAGATCCTACAATGAGCAGTTCTTC.

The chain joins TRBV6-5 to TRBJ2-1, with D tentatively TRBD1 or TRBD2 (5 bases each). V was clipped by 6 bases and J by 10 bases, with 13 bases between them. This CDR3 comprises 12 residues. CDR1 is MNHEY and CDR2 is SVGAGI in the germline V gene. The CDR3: CASRGRGREQFF. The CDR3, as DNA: TGTGCCAGCAGAGGACGGGGCCGGGAGCAGTTCTTC.